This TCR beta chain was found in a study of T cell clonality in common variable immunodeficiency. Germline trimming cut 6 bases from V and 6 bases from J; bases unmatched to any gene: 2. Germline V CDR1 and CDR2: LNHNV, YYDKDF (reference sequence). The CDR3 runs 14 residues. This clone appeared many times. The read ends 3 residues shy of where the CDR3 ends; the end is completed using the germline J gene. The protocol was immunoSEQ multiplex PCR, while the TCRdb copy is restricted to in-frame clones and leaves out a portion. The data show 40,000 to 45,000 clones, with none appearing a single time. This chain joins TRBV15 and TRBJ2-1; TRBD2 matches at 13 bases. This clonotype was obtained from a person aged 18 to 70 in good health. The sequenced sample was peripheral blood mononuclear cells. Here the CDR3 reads CATRGTSGANEQFF. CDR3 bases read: TGTGCCACCAGAGGGACTAGCGGGGCCAATGAG.